This TCR beta chain was documented in a study of T cell repertoires in cytomegalovirus infection. At the level of the study: Well-studied HLA-B-restricted epitopes and recently identified HLA-C-restricted epitopes of CMV were both used in the study. CMV infection together with matching HLA type was indicated by public TCR beta signatures.

Using its own MiXCR run on the reads, TCRdb lists one record per CDR3 protein. The repertoire holds some 800,000 distinct CDR3 sequences, with about 33% as singletons. General study results and limits: CMV-specific HLA-C-restricted TCR beta clonotypes dominated the ex vivo response.

This clonotype was counted between two and nine times. Its antigen remains unidentified. V lost 10 bases and J lost 2, with 19 bases in between. There are 15 residues in the CDR3. Germline V CDR1 and CDR2: MNHEY, SVGEGT. The origin of this receptor is a human donor in good health (CMV status not recorded). Some clones in this sample may be carry-over from other donors' samples. V and J are TRBV6-2 or TRBV6-3 and TRBJ2-3, with D possibly TRBD2 on 5 matching bases. Sequenced here: cultured CD8+ T cells from PBMCs, sampled from culture after CMV antigen stimulation. CDR3 loop: CATTVGVSNTDTQYF. CDR3 nucleotide sequence: TGTGCCACCACGGTCGGGGTTTCCAACACAGATACGCAGTATTTT.